Each of the 23 T cell receptor beta chains below was sequenced from the same sample in a study of blood T cells in healthy people across ages. A second PCR, run for roughly 7 to 12 cycles, used a sample-barcoded 5' primer plus a J-beta primer mix. TCRdb called the 5' RACE reads again in MiXCR, with one record for every CDR3 protein. The sample yields hundreds of thousands of distinct CDR3 sequences, less than 25% seen once. This same sample was also taken into another study, of T cells of mothers and their children.

Specimen: blood. All receptors come from a boy aged 5-17 years in good health.

The rearrangement uses TRBV7-3 and TRBJ1-1; 7 nucleotides align to TRBD1. V lost 4 bases and J lost 4; bases outside the gene matches: 6. The germline gives CDR1 SGHTA, CDR2 FQGTGA. The CDR3 consists of 14 residues. The CDR3 nucleotides are TGTGCCAGCAGCTCCCGGGACAGAGGCACTGAAGCTTTCTTT. It codes for CASSSRDRGTEAFF.

CDR3 amino acids: CASSYLGQGVAWDQPQHF. CDR3 nucleotides: TGTGCCAGCAGTTACCTGGGACAGGGAGTAGCTTGGGATCAGCCCCAGCATTTT. V gene TRBV6-2 or TRBV6-3 combines with J gene TRBJ1-5; 9 bases align to TRBD1. Germline trimming cut 2 bases from V and 5 bases from J; bases unmatched to any gene: 13. Germline V gene sequence: CDR1 MNHEY, CDR2 SVGEGT. The CDR3 is 18 residues long.

The chain uses TRBV12-3 or TRBV12-4 and TRBJ1-4, with D perhaps TRBD1 (6 bases). The V end lost 8 bases, the J end lost 5 bases, and 15 bases lay between the germline ends. The CDR3 is 14 amino acids. The DNA for the CDR3 is TGTGCCAGCTCCCGACGGACAGCGAATGAAAAACTGTTTTTT. Residues: CASSRRTANEKLFF.

The chain combines TRBV6-1 with TRBJ1-5; D call uncertain. The germline V and J ends were trimmed by 4 bases and 4 bases, with 14 bases remaining between them. The CDR3 spans 15 residues. CDR1 is MNHNS, CDR2 SASEGT, per germline. In DNA, the CDR3 is TGTGCCAGCAGTGGGGGATCGGTCTCTAATCAGCCCCAGCATTTT. Translating it yields CASSGGSVSNQPQHF.

The sample holds a few counts of this clonotype. The chain combines TRBV7-9 with TRBJ2-7, with D maybe TRBD1 (5 bases). Trimming took off 6 bases at V and 5 bases at J, with 11 bases between the two ends. The CDR3 runs to 12 residues. Germline V gene data show CDR1 as SEHNR and CDR2 as FQNEAQ (reference sequence). CDR3 sequence (DNA): TGTGCCAGCAGTGCGACAGCCGACGAGCAGTACTTC. It codes for CASSATADEQYF.

The CDR3 bases are TGCAGTGCTGTCCGGCCGGGACTAGCGCCTCAAGAGACCCAGTACTTC. This gives the protein CSAVRPGLAPQETQYF. The chain employs TRBV20-1 and TRBJ2-5; 10 nucleotides agree with TRBD2. Germline V gene lookup returns CDR1 DFQATT and CDR2 SNEGSKA (reference sequence). V shed 5 bases and J 2 bases; nucleotides not matched to a gene: 11. CDR3 length equals 16 residues.

This clonotype turned up a few times. The chain links TRBV6-2 or TRBV6-3 to TRBJ2-7; 9 nucleotides align to TRBD2. The CDR3 runs to 15 residues. V dropped 2 bases and J dropped 3; count of bases not matched to a gene: 5. The germline gives CDR1 MNHEY, CDR2 SVGEGT. CDR3 coding DNA: TGTGCCAGCAGTTACACCTTAGCGGGAGACTACGAGCAGTACTTC. Translated, it gives CASSYTLAGDYEQYF.

This clonotype was found a few times. The V call is TRBV20-1, the J call TRBJ2-5; maybe TRBD2 (6 bases). Per the germline V gene, CDR1 is DFQATT and CDR2 is SNEGSKA (reference sequence). Trimming pared 3 bases from V and 5 bases from J, leaving 19 bases between. The CDR3 length is 15 residues. The DNA of the CDR3 is TGCAGTGCTAGGTTGGCGGGCGGGGCGGGTGAGACCCAGTACTTC. This encodes CSARLAGGAGETQYF.

CDR3 residues: CSARGGTSENNEQFF. Here the CDR3 DNA reads TGCAGTGCTAGAGGCGGGACTAGCGAAAACAATGAGCAGTTCTTC. The gene calls are TRBV20-1 and TRBJ2-1, with 10 bases lining up with TRBD2. V was clipped by 1 base and J by 5 bases; unmatched bases: 5. Germline V gives CDR1 DFQATT, CDR2 SNEGSKA (reference sequence). CDR3 length equals 15 residues.

This clonotype was detected many times. V gene TRBV7-2 combines with J gene TRBJ2-7; tentatively, D is TRBD1 or TRBD2 (6 bases each). There are 12 residues in the CDR3. Trimming removed 7 bases at V and 4 bases at J, with 11 bases between. The V gene's germline CDR1 is SGHTA and CDR2 FQGNSA. The CDR3 bases are TGTGCCAGCACCCTAGGGGGGTACGAGCAGTACTTC. It is translated as CASTLGGYEQYF. Filled out from reference TRBV7-2 and TRBJ2-7, the complete variable domain reads GAGVSQSPSNKVTEKGKDVELRCDPISGHTALYWYRQSLGQGLEFLIYFQGNSAPDKSGLPSDRFSAERTGGSVSTLTIQRTQQEDSAVYLCASTLGGYEQYFGPGTRLTVT.

This clonotype showed up many times. This chain connects TRBV29-1 to TRBJ2-6, with unresolved D. V was trimmed by 7 bases and J by 2 bases, leaving 9 bases between them. Germline lookup yields CDR1 SQVTM and CDR2 ANQGSEA. CDR3 length: 13 amino acids. CDR3 nucleotides: TGCAGCGCCCAGTCTCCTGGGGCCAACGTCCTGACTTTC. It is translated as CSAQSPGANVLTF.

As concerns this clonotype: One junction end disagrees with the germline gene, perhaps due to a read error. The chain carries TRBV20-1 and TRBJ2-7; tentative D call: TRBD1 (7 bases). The CDR3 covers 13 residues. CDR1 and CDR2 from the germline V gene are DFQATT and SNEGSKA (reference sequence). The CDR3 loop reads CSALRDSAFSHHF. The CDR3 DNA is TGCAGTGCTCTGCGGGACAGTGCATTTAGCCACCACTTC.

This clonotype was seen a few times. The J gene is TRBJ2-7, the V gene TRBV20-1; possibly TRBD1 for D (6 bases). Germline loops: CDR1 DFQATT, CDR2 SNEGSKA (reference sequence). The V end was cut by 0 bases, the J end by 1 base, with 16 bases between. The CDR3 loop spans 16 amino acids. CDR3 DNA: TGCAGTGCTAGAGATATCCAGGCAGGGGTTTCCTACGAGCAGTACTTC. Translating it yields CSARDIQAGVSYEQYF.

J is TRBJ1-1 and V is TRBV29-1, with no clear D. V lost 6 bases to trimming and J lost 2 bases, with 13 bases between them. The V gene's germline CDR1 is SQVTM and CDR2 ANQGSEA. The CDR3 is 13 amino acids. CDR3 DNA sequence: TGCAGCGTGAGGGCGGGGAAAAACACTGAAGCTTTCTTT. This translates into CSVRAGKNTEAFF.

This chain joins TRBV7-2 and TRBJ1-5; TRBD1 matches at 7 bases. The CDR3 consists of 16 residues. Per the germline V gene, CDR1 is SGHTA and CDR2 is FQGNSA. V dropped 3 bases and J dropped 4; count of bases not matched to a gene: 9. CDR3 sequence (DNA): TGTGCCAGCAGCTTCCGCCCAGGGGGACGGAATCAGCCCCAGCATTTT. Translation: CASSFRPGGRNQPQHF.

This chain links TRBV7-9 with TRBJ2-7, with 9 nucleotides matching TRBD1. V gave up 5 bases and J gave up 3 bases; unmatched junction bases: 5. Germline V gives CDR1 SEHNR, CDR2 FQNEAQ (reference sequence). This CDR3 has 14 residues. The CDR3 DNA reads TGTGCCAGCAGCGAGGGACAGGGTGGCTACGAGCAGTACTTC. It yields the protein CASSEGQGGYEQYF.

This clonotype appeared a few times. Just one base apart from a much larger clone, this may be a read error. Given the absence of the conserved phenylalanine or tryptophan at the CDR3 end, a read error is likely. V is TRBV20-1 and J is TRBJ2-5, with D possibly TRBD1 on 8 matching bases. V lost 5 bases to trimming and J lost 5 bases, with 15 bases between them. There are 13 residues in the CDR3. Germline-derived CDR1 and CDR2 are DFQATT and SNEGSKA (reference sequence). CDR3 amino acids: CSAPQGEGETQYL. The CDR3, as DNA: TGCAGTGCTCCACAGGGGGAGGGTGAGACCCAGTACCTC.

This clonotype has a handful of counts. The rearrangement joins TRBV20-1 to TRBJ2-7; 9 bases agree with TRBD1. This CDR3 region has 15 residues. V lost 0 bases and J lost 3; bases outside the gene matches: 6. Per germline, CDR1 DFQATT and CDR2 SNEGSKA (reference sequence). CDR3 DNA sequence: TGCAGTGCTAGAGATTCGGGGACAGGGTTCTACGAGCAGTACTTC. Translated: CSARDSGTGFYEQYF.

This clonotype was counted a few times. This chain uses TRBV12-3 or TRBV12-4 with TRBJ2-5; no firm D call. The V end was cut by 7 bases, the J end by 4 bases, with 13 bases between. This CDR3 is built from 13 residues. Written as DNA, the CDR3 is TGTGCCAGCACCTTGAGTTCGGGAGAGACCCAGTACTTC. It yields the protein CASTLSSGETQYF.

The genes are TRBV7-9 and TRBJ1-1; TRBD1 matches 9 bases. The germline CDR1 and CDR2 sequences are SEHNR and FQNEAQ (reference sequence). V lost 6 bases, J lost 0 bases, and 2 bases stayed unmatched. The CDR3 runs 14 residues. The CDR3 protein is CASRGQGMNTEAFF. The DNA for the CDR3 is TGTGCCAGCAGAGGACAGGGGATGAACACTGAAGCTTTCTTT. The full variable domain, in which reference TRBV7-9 and TRBJ1-1 provide the parts outside the CDR3, is DTGVSQNPRHKITKRGQNVTFRCDPISEHNRLYWYRQTLGQGPEFLTYFQNEAQLEKSRLLSDRFSAERPKGSFSTLEIQRTEQGDSAMYLCASRGQGMNTEAFFGQGTRLTVV.

This chain links TRBV12-3 or TRBV12-4 with TRBJ2-5; D might be TRBD1 or TRBD2, each matching 5 bases. The CDR3 has 13 residues. Trimming removed 3 bases at V and 4 bases at J, with 9 bases between. The chain's CDR3 is CASSFLGVETQYF. The CDR3 DNA reads as TGTGCCAGCAGTTTTTTGGGGGTAGAGACCCAGTACTTC.

The table lists this clonotype with a count of one. The rearrangement links TRBV15 to TRBJ2-7, with D unresolved. The CDR3 length is 20 residues. Deletions cut 0 bases from V and 4 bases from J, with 28 bases between. The V gene's germline CDR1 is LNHNV and CDR2 YYDKDF (reference sequence). The CDR3, as DNA: TGTGCCACCAGCAGAGATCCCCCCTACCCCCGGGTTTTGGGTCTGTACGAGCAGTACTTC. Residues: CATSRDPPYPRVLGLYEQYF.

The table lists this clonotype with a few counts. V and J are TRBV4-1 and TRBJ2-4, with D possibly matching TRBD2 (7 bases). V shed 0 bases and J shed 2 bases, with 14 bases lying between them. CDR3 length: 17 amino acids. Germline V lookup: CDR1 MGHRA, CDR2 YSYEKL. The CDR3, as DNA: TGCGCCAGCAGCCAAGAGGGGGGGGCCCATCCCAAAAACATTCAGTACTTC. Translating it yields CASSQEGGAHPKNIQYF.